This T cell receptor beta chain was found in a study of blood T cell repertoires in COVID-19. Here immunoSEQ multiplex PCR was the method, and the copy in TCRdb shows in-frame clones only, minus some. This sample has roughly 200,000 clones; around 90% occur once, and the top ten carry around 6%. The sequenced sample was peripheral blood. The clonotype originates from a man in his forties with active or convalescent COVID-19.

The CDR3 is CASSPHLVGGWKNEQFF. Here the CDR3 DNA reads TGTGCCAGCAGTCCCCACCTTGTGGGCGGGTGGAAGAATGAGCAGTTCTTC. The chain is built from TRBV27 and TRBJ2-1; perhaps TRBD2 as D (5 bases). Germline-derived CDR1 and CDR2 are MNHEY and SMNVEV (reference sequence). The CDR3 has 17 residues. Trimming cost V 5 bases and J 7 bases, with 24 bases left between them.